This entry describes one TCR beta chain. The CDR3 runs to 17 residues. With 9 bases clipped from V and 3 bases from J, the junction kept 17 bases outside the gene matches. The germline CDR1 and CDR2 sequences are SGHAT and FQNNGV. RNA transcripts yielded amplified TCR beta CDR3 regions. Carried out on the TCR CDR3, a first-round RT-PCR used the HTBI primer set. One entry per CDR3 protein results from TCRdb running MiXCR on the multiplex PCR reads. The sample carries approximately 640,000 distinct CDR3 sequences, roughly 45% recorded once. This entry comes from a study of T cells in Graves' hyperthyroidism and ophthalmopathy.

The sequenced sample consisted of peripheral blood or thyroid tissue (not recorded which). The sequence derives from an adult man with Graves' disease, either hyperthyroidism or ophthalmopathy (not recorded which). The chain uses TRBV11-2 and TRBJ1-1; 9 nucleotides match TRBD1. The CDR3 DNA follows: TGTGCCAGTAGTCCCCGGACAGGGGCCGCTGGGGACACTGAAGCTTTCTTT. Amino acid sequence: CASSPRTGAAGDTEAFF.